This is a list of T cell receptor beta chains from one sample in a study of OX40 agonist ivuxolimab in advanced cancers. Sequencing was performed with immunoSEQ multiplex PCR; in TCRdb, only in-frame clones are kept and a portion is missing. The sample holds more than 100,000 clones; approximately 94% are singletons and the top ten take roughly 1%. The material sequenced was CD4+ or CD8+ T cells sorted from blood, taken in a trial of the OX40 agonist ivuxolimab. The receptors originated from an adult with an advanced solid tumor such as melanoma, head and neck, liver or kidney cancer. Both conserved end residues are part of each CDR3. A D gene is named only where the DNA matches it firmly.

cdr3_aa v_call cdr3_length d_call j_call
CASSEPGPRTEAFF TRBV10-1 14 - TRBJ1-1
CASSPLLQGTYNEQFF TRBV18 16 TRBD1 TRBJ2-1
CASSLGQGSGELFF TRBV5-1 14 - TRBJ2-2
CASSYRGAEAFF TRBV6-6 12 - TRBJ1-1
CASSQDRGFADTQYF TRBV14 15 TRBD1 TRBJ2-3
CASKQEMNTEAFF TRBV7-2 13 - TRBJ1-1
CASSLDREETQYF TRBV7-8 13 TRBD1 TRBJ2-5
CAISESPGLEDEQFF TRBV10-3 15 TRBD2 TRBJ2-1
CASSLTGLGTDTQYF TRBV27 15 TRBD1 TRBJ2-3
CASSIRTGGLTYEQYF TRBV19 16 TRBD1 TRBJ2-7
CASSAQGAGYGYTF TRBV7-3 14 TRBD1 TRBJ1-2
CASRDVRGRGTEAFF TRBV5-6 15 TRBD1 TRBJ1-1
CAGGGRSTDTQYF TRBV6-6 13 - TRBJ2-3
CASSQSAAQDTEAFF TRBV23-1 15 - TRBJ1-1
CASSPGTGYTYEQYF TRBV18 15 TRBD1 TRBJ2-7
CASSQGGSTDTQYF TRBV4-3 14 - TRBJ2-3
CASSVTSGKSEQYF TRBV9 14 TRBD2 TRBJ2-7
CASRRGTGSYEQYF TRBV10-1 14 TRBD1 TRBJ2-7
CASSRVAGDTDTQYF TRBV7-3 15 TRBD2 TRBJ2-3
CASSVGASGASTDTQYF TRBV9 17 TRBD2 TRBJ2-3
CASSLAGRSDTQYF TRBV5-1 14 - TRBJ2-3
CAIRTGTNTFEQYF TRBV10-3 14 TRBD2 TRBJ2-7
CASSFGLLEVDTQYF TRBV7-9 15 - TRBJ2-3
CASSPRVLGRQADTQYF TRBV9 17 - TRBJ2-3
CASSPGGFHNEQFF TRBV11-3 14 TRBD1 TRBJ2-1
CASSLGRQPQHF TRBV28 12 - TRBJ1-5
CSARGWGQGNDEQYF TRBV29-1 15 TRBD1 TRBJ2-7
CASSRTRGGDSYTF TRBV18 14 - TRBJ1-2
CASSPSVRLSPLHF TRBV6-5 14 - TRBJ1-6
CASSSPWGQGAFGEQFF TRBV5-6 17 TRBD1 TRBJ2-1
CASSQDPASGVYNEQFF TRBV4-3 17 TRBD2 TRBJ2-1
CASSQDQQGLMNTEAFF TRBV4-1 17 TRBD1 TRBJ1-1
CASSVRVPDTQYF TRBV6-1 13 - TRBJ2-3
CASSLGSGRGTGELFF TRBV7-8 16 TRBD2 TRBJ2-2
CASSVGQGRTEAFF TRBV5-8 14 TRBD1 TRBJ1-1
CASSGYRESWNEQYF TRBV5-6 15 - TRBJ2-7
CASIPAGTANTEAFF TRBV6-1 15 TRBD1 TRBJ1-1
CASSSSQTGDYGYTF TRBV7-2 15 TRBD1 TRBJ1-2
CASSFNSGGANEQFF TRBV5-1 15 TRBD2 TRBJ2-1
CASSPGTGGYSNQPQHF TRBV5-1 17 TRBD1 TRBJ1-5
CASRGTVYGYTF TRBV6-6 12 TRBD1 TRBJ1-2
CSATGDQETQYF TRBV29-1 12 - TRBJ2-5
CASTKWGGDEQYF TRBV28 13 TRBD2 TRBJ2-7
CASSDTGQGGETQYF TRBV7-2 15 TRBD1 TRBJ2-5
CASSSVDRGDTEAFF TRBV28 15 TRBD1 TRBJ1-1
CASSEAGDPYEQYF TRBV25-1 14 TRBD2 TRBJ2-7
CASSPQNRVEQYF TRBV18 13 - TRBJ2-7
CAISDEQETQYF TRBV10-3 12 - TRBJ2-5
CASSPSWGRGSVDTQYF TRBV18 17 - TRBJ2-3
CASRLEAYSNQPQHF TRBV27 15 - TRBJ1-5
CASSPDGGYEQYF TRBV6-4 13 - TRBJ2-7
CSARISTEQYF TRBV20-1 11 - TRBJ2-7
CASSLDGGATNEKLFF TRBV19 16 - TRBJ1-4
CASSYSRRVNTEAFF TRBV6-5 15 - TRBJ1-1
CASKDPGYEQYF TRBV6-5 12 - TRBJ2-7
CASSSGASTDTQYF TRBV28 14 - TRBJ2-3
CASQNRAGDTEAFF TRBV6-6 14 - TRBJ1-1
CASSHGATKYSGNTIYF TRBV4-3 17 - TRBJ1-3
CASSQTGTRKETQYF TRBV14 15 TRBD2 TRBJ2-5